The 6 T cell receptor beta chains presented below share a single source sample, sequenced in a study of low-dose radiotherapy and immunotherapy resistance in tumors. First-strand cDNA relied on TRAV- and TRBV-specific primers spanning alpha and beta chains. PCR amplification of the TCRs was performed with Phusion for 15 to 25 PCR cycles, and it relied on a constant-region primer together with a V-primer adapter. MiXCR was run by TCRdb on the reads, yielding one entry per CDR3 protein. The sample lists around 13,000 distinct CDR3 sequences; 60% were seen once. The receptors were sampled from a human donor with advanced metastatic prostate, ovarian, gallbladder or colorectal cancer (not recorded which). This table probably holds off-target reads from a library built for another chain.

The rearrangement joins TRBV4-2 to TRBJ2-6; D not resolved. CDR3 length: 16 residues. V lost 0 bases and J 0 bases, leaving 6 bases between the germline ends. Germline V gene sequence: CDR1 LGHNA, CDR2 YNFKEQ. The CDR3 DNA is TGTGCCAGCAGCCAAGACAACCTCTCTGGGGCCAACGTCCTGACTTTC. It specifies CASSQDNLSGANVLTF.

The chain uses TRBV24-1 and TRBJ2-5; 12 nucleotides match TRBD1. The CDR3 runs 16 residues. In germline, CDR1 is KGHDR, CDR2 SFDVKD. Trimming cost V 3 bases and J 4 bases; bases outside gene matches: 5. The chain's CDR3 is CATSDPGTGGGETQYF. CDR3 DNA sequence: TGTGCCACCAGTGATCCCGGGACAGGGGGCGGAGAGACCCAGTACTTC.

The rearrangement joins TRBV28 to TRBJ2-1; D is unclear. Trimming left V 3 bases short and J 9 bases short, with 9 bases between. The CDR3 spans 12 residues. The germline CDR1 and CDR2 sequences are MDHEN and SYDVKM. The DNA of the CDR3 is TGTGCCAGCAGTTTCGGAGAGAGTGAGCAGTTCTTC. Protein sequence: CASSFGESEQFF.

The gene calls are TRBV28 and TRBJ1-6, with D uncertain. Between the trimmed V and J ends, which lost 8 bases and 8 bases, there was a span of 10 bases. CDR1 MDHEN and CDR2 SYDVKM come from the germline V gene. The CDR3 runs to 12 residues. The CDR3 nucleotides are TGTGCCAGCCGGTACGGCTATTCACCCCTCCACTTT. Translated: CASRYGYSPLHF.

This chain links TRBV7-2 with TRBJ2-5; the match to TRBD1 covers 7 bases. The trim removed 1 base at V and 1 base at J, leaving 6 bases unmatched. The germline CDR1 and CDR2 sequences are SGHTA and FQGNSA. This CDR3 region has 16 residues. In DNA form, the CDR3 reads TGTGCCAGCAGCTTAGTTGACAGGGCGGTCCAAGAGACCCAGTACTTC. This sequence encodes CASSLVDRAVQETQYF.

The chain uses TRBV4-3 and TRBJ2-7; 11 nucleotides agree with TRBD2. V gave up 0 bases and J gave up 6 bases; unmatched junction bases: 10. Germline values: CDR1 LGHNA, CDR2 YSLEER. The CDR3 has 17 residues. CDR3 region: CASSQELAGASMGEQYF. As DNA, the CDR3 is TGCGCCAGCAGCCAAGAACTAGCGGGAGCCTCTATGGGCGAGCAGTACTTC.